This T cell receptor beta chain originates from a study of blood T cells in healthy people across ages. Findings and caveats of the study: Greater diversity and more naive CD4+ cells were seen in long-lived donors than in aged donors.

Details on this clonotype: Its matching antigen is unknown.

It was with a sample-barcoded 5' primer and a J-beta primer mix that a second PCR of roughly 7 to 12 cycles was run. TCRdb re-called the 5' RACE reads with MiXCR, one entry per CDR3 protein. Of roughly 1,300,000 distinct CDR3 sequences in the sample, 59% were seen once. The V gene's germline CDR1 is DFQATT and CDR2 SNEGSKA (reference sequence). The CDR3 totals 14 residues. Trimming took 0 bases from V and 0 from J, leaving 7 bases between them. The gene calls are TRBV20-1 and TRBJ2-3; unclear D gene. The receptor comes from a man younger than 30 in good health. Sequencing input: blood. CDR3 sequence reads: CSARDPGSTDTQYF. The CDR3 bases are TGCAGTGCTAGAGATCCTGGCAGCACAGATACGCAGTATTTT.